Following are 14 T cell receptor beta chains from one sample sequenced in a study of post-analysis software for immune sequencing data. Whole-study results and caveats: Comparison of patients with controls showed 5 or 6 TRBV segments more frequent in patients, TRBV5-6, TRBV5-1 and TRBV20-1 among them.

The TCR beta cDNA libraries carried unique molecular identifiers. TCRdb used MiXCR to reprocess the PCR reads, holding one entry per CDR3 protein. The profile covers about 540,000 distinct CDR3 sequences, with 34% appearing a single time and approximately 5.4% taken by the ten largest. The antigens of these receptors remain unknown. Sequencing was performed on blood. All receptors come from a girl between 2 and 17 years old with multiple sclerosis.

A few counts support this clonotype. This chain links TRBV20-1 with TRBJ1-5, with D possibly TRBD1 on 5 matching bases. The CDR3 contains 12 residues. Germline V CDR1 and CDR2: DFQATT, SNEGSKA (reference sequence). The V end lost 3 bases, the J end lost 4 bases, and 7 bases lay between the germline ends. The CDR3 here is CSASPGNQPQHF. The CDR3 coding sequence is TGCAGTGCTAGCCCAGGGAATCAGCCCCAGCATTTT.

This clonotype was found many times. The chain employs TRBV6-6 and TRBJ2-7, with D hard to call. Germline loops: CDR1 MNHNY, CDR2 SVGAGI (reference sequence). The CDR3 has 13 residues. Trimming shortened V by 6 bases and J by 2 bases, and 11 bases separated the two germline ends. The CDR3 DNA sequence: TGTGCCAGCAGAGGCCGGACCACCTACGAGCAGTACTTC. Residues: CASRGRTTYEQYF.

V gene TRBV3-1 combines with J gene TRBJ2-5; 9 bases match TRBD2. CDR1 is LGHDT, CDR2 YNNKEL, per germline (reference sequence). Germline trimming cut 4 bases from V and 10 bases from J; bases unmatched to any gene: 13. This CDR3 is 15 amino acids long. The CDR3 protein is CASSPLRSGGSVQYF. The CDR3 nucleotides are TGTGCCAGCAGCCCTCTAAGGAGCGGGGGGTCCGTCCAGTACTTC.

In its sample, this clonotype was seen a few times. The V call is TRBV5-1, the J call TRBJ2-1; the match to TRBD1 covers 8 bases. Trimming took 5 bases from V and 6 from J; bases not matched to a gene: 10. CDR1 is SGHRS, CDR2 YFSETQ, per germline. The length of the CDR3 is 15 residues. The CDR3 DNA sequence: TGCGCCAGCAGTTTTGGACAGGGAAGGGGCAATGAGCAGTTCTTC. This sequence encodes CASSFGQGRGNEQFF.

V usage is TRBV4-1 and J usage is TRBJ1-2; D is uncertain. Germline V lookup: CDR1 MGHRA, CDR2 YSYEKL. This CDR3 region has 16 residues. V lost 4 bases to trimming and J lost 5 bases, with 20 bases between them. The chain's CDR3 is CASSPGKGNAKYGYTF. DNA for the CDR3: TGCGCCAGCAGCCCGGGTAAGGGAAACGCCAAGTATGGCTACACCTTC.

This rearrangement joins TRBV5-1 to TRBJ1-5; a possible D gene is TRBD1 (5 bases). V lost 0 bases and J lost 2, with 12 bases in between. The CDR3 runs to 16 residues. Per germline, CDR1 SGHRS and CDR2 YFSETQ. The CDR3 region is CASSLGGRGGNQPQHF. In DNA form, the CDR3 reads TGCGCCAGCAGCTTGGGTGGTAGGGGAGGCAATCAGCCCCAGCATTTT.

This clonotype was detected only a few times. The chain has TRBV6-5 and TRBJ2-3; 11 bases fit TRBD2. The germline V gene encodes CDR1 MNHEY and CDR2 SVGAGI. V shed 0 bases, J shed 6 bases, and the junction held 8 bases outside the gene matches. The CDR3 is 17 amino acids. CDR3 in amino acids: CASSYSASGGLGDTQYF. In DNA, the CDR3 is TGTGCCAGCAGTTACTCTGCTAGCGGGGGGTTGGGGGATACGCAGTATTTT.

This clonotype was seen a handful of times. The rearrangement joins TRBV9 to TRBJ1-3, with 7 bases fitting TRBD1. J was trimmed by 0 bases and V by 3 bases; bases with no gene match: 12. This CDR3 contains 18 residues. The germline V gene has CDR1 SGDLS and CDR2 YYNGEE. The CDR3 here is CASSAWSGTEPSGNTIYF. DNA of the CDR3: TGTGCCAGCAGCGCCTGGTCCGGGACAGAACCCTCTGGAAACACCATATATTTT.

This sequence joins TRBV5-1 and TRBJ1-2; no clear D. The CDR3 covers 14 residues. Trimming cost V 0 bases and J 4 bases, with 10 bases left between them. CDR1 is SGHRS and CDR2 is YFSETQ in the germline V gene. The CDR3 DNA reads TGCGCCAGCAGCTTGGCTGACCGTACCTATGGCTACACCTTC. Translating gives CASSLADRTYGYTF. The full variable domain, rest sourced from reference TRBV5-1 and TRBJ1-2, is KAGVTQTPRYLIKTRGQQVTLSCSPISGHRSVSWYQQTPGQGLQFLFEYFSETQRNKGNFPGRFSGRQFSNSRSEMNVSTLELGDSALYLCASSLADRTYGYTFGSGTRLTVV.

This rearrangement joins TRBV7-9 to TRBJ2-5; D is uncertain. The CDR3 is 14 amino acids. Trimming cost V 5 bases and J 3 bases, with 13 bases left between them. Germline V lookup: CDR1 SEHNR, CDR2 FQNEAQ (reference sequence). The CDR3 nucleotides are TGTGCCAGCAGCCTCCGAGCCCCGGAAGAGACCCAGTACTTC. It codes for CASSLRAPEETQYF. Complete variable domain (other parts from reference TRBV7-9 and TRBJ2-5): DTGVSQNPRHKITKRGQNVTFRCDPISEHNRLYWYRQTLGQGPEFLTYFQNEAQLEKSRLLSDRFSAERPKGSFSTLEIQRTEQGDSAMYLCASSLRAPEETQYFGPGTRLLVL.

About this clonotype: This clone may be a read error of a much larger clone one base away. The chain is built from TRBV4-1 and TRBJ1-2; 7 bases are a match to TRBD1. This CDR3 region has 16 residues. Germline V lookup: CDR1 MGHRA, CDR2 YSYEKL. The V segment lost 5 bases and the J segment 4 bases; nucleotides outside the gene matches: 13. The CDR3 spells CASSARDSPGRYGYTF. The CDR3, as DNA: TGCGCCAGCAGCGCACGGGACAGTCCCGGGCGCTATGGCTACACCTTC.

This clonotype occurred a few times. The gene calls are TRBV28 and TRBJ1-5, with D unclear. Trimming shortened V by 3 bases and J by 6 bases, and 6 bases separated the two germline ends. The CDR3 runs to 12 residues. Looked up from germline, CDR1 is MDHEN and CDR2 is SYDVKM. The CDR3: CASSFMAQPQHF. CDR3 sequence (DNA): TGTGCCAGCAGTTTCATGGCTCAGCCCCAGCATTTT.

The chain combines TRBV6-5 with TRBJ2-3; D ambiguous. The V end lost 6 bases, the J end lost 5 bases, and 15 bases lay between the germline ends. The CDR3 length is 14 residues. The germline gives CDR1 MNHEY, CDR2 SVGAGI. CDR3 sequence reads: CASRSGPGLDTQYF. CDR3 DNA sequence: TGTGCCAGCAGATCCGGACCCGGTCTAGATACGCAGTATTTT.

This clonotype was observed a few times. CDR3 nucleotide sequence: TGTGCCAGCAGTGAACCAGCGGCAGATACGCAGTATTTT. This translates into CASSEPAADTQYF. The chain combines TRBV6-2 or TRBV6-3 with TRBJ2-3; the D gene is possibly TRBD2 (5 bases). The V end was cut by 5 bases, the J end by 4 bases, with 10 bases between. Germline CDR1 reads MNHEY; CDR2 reads SVGEGT. CDR3 length equals 13 residues.